This T cell receptor (beta chain) was obtained from a study of technical replicates of blood from a few donors. Trimming took 4 bases from V and 2 from J; bases not matched to a gene: 4. In germline, CDR1 is KGHSH, CDR2 LQKENI. The CDR3 spans 15 residues. This table comes from immunoSEQ multiplex PCR, and its TCRdb copy is limited to in-frame clones, with some not included. The sample includes tens of thousands of clones, around 88% of them seen just once. Sequencing was carried out using PBMCs. The sequence came from a human donor in good health. Some clones in this sample may be carry-over from other donors' samples. This rearrangement joins TRBV18 to TRBJ2-7; TRBD1 matches at 11 bases. The CDR3 is CASSQPGQGAYEQYF. DNA for the CDR3: TGTGCCAGCTCACAACCGGGACAGGGGGCCTACGAGCAGTACTTC.